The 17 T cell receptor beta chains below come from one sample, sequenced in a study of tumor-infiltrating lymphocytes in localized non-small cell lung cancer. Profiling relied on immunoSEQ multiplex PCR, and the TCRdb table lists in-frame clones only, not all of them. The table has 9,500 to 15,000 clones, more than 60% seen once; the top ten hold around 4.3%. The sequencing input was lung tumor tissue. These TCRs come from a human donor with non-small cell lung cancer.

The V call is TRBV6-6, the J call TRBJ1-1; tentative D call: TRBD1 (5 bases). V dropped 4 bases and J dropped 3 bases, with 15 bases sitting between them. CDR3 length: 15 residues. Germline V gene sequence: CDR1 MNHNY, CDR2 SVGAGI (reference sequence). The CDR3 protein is CASSSRGSGYTEAFF. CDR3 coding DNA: TGTGCCAGCAGTTCCCGGGGGAGTGGGTACACTGAAGCTTTCTTT.

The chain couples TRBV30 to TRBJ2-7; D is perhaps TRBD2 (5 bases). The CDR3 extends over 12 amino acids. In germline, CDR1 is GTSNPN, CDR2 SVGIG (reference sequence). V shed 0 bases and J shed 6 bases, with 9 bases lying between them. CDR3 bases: TGTGCCTGGAGTGTAGCGGTGGGCGAGCAGTACTTC. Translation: CAWSVAVGEQYF.

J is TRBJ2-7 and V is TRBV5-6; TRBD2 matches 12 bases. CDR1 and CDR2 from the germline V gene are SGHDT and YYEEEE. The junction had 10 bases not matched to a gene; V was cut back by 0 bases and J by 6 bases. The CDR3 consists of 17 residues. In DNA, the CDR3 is TGTGCCAGCAGCTTGGCCCCTAGCGGGAGGGCAGCCTTCGAGCAGTACTTC. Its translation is CASSLAPSGRAAFEQYF.

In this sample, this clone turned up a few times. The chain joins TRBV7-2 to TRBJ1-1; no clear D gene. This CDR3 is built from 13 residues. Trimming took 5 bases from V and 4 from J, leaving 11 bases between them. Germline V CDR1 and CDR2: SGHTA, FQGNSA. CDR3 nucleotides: TGTGCCAGCAGCCCCCCCGGGGTCACTGAAGCTTTCTTT. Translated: CASSPPGVTEAFF.

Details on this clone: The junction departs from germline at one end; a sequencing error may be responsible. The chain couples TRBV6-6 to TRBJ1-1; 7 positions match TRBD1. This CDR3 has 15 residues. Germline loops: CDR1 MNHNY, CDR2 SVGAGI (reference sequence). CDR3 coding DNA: TGTGCCAGCAGAAGACCGGGACAGATGAATACTGAAGCTTTCTTT. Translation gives CASRRPGQMNTEAFF.

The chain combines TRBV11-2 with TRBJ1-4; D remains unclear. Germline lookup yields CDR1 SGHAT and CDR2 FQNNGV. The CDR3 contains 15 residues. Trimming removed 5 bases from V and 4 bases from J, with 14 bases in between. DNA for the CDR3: TGTGCCAGCAGCCAAGGAGCCGGGCGTAATGAAAAACTGTTTTTT. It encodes CASSQGAGRNEKLFF.

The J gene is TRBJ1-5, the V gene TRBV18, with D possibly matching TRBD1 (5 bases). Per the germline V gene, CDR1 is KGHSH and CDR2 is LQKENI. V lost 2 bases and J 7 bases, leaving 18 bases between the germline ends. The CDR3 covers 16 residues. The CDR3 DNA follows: TGTGCCAGCTCACCAAGGGCTGAGGGTGGGGCACAGCCCCAGCATTTT. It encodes CASSPRAEGGAQPQHF.

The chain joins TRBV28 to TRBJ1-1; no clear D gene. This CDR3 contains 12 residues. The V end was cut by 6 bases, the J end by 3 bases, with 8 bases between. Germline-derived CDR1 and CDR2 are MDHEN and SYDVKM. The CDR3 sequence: CASRAVDTEAFF. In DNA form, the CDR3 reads TGTGCCAGCAGGGCGGTAGACACTGAAGCTTTCTTT.

CDR3 loop: CASTPGLAGAANTGELFF. DNA of the CDR3: TGTGCCAGTACACCGGGACTAGCGGGGGCCGCGAACACCGGGGAGCTGTTTTTT. This sequence joins TRBV19 and TRBJ2-2; 14 bases are a match to TRBD2. V gave up 7 bases and J gave up 0 bases; unmatched junction bases: 7. There are 18 residues in the CDR3. Germline CDR1 and CDR2: LNHDA and SQIVND (reference sequence).

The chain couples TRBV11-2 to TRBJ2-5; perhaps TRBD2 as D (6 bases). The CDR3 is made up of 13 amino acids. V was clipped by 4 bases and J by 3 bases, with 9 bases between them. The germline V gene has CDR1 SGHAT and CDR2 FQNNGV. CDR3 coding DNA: TGTGCCAGCAGCTGGGAGGTTAAAGAGACCCAGTACTTC. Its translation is CASSWEVKETQYF.

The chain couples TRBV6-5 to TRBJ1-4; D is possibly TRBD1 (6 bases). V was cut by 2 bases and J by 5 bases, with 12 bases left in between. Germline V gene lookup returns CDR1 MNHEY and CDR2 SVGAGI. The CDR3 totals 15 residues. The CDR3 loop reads CASSYTTGPNEKLFF. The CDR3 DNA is TGTGCCAGCAGTTACACGACAGGACCAAATGAAAAACTGTTTTTT.

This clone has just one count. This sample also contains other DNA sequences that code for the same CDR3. As DNA, the CDR3 is TGTGCCATCAGTAGAACAGGGGAACAGCCCCAGCATTTT. It encodes CAISRTGEQPQHF. The V and J genes are TRBV10-3 and TRBJ1-5; 7 bases align to TRBD1. Looked up from germline, CDR1 is ENHRY and CDR2 is SYGVKD. CDR3 length: 13 residues. Unmatched junction bases numbered 5, after V lost 5 bases and J lost 7 bases.

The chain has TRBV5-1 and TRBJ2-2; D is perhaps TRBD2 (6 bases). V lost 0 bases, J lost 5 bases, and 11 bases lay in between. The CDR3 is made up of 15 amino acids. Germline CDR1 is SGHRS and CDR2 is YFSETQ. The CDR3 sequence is CASSLVHGGTGELFF. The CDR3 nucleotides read TGCGCCAGCAGCTTGGTCCATGGGGGGACCGGGGAGCTGTTTTTT. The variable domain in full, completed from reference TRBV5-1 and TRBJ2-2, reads KAGVTQTPRYLIKTRGQQVTLSCSPISGHRSVSWYQQTPGQGLQFLFEYFSETQRNKGNFPGRFSGRQFSNSRSEMNVSTLELGDSALYLCASSLVHGGTGELFFGEGSRLTVL.

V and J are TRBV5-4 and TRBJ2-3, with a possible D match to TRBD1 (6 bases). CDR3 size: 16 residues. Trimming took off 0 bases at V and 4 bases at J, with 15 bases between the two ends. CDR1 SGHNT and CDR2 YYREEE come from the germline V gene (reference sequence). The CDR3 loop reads CASSLVTGLESDTQYF. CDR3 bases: TGTGCCAGCAGCTTGGTAACAGGGCTAGAATCAGATACGCAGTATTTT.

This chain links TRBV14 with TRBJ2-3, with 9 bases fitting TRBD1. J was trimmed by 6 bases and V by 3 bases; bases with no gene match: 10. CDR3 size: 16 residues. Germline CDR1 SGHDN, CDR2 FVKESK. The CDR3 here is CASSHRTGVSVDTQYF. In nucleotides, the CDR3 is TGTGCCAGCAGCCACAGGACAGGGGTGTCAGTGGATACGCAGTATTTT.

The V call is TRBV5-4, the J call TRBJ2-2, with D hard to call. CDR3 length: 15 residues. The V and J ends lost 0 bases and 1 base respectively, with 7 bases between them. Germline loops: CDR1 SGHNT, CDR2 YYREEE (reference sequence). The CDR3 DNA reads TGTGCCAGCAGCTTGGATCTACAGAACACCGGGGAGCTGTTTTTT. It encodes CASSLDLQNTGELFF.

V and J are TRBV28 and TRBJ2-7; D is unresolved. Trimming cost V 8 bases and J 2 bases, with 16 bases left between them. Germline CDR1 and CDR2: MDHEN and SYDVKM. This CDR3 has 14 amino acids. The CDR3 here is CASGSLGSTYEQYF. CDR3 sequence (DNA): TGTGCCAGCGGAAGTCTGGGTAGTACCTACGAGCAGTACTTC.